This entry describes one T cell receptor (beta chain). Its matching antigen is unknown. This sample stems from a study of shared clonotypes between healthy human individuals. Positive CCR7 selection of CD45RO-negative cells yielded the naive CD8 cells, and terminally differentiated effector memory CD45RA+ cells were excluded. Donors comprised healthy HIV-negative adults lacking recent acute infections or vaccinations. Some clones are missing from TCRdb's copy, which holds only in-frame ones; the method was immunoSEQ multiplex PCR. The sample contains about 2.2 million clones, 93% of which appear only once. General observations from the study: Though the depth was large, rarefaction showed that sorted-subset sequencing was incomplete.

In germline, CDR1 is WSHSY, CDR2 SAAADI. The CDR3 consists of 14 residues. V dropped 4 bases and J dropped 3 bases, with 12 bases sitting between them. V gene TRBV10-2 combines with J gene TRBJ1-2; the D is unclear. This TCR was sampled from a man aged 18-30 years in good health. Some clones in this sample may be carry-over from other donors' samples. Material for sequencing was naive CD8+ T cells from PBMCs. This chain's CDR3 is CASSATALYYGYTF. CDR3 in DNA: TGCGCCAGCAGTGCCACGGCCCTGTACTATGGCTACACCTTC.